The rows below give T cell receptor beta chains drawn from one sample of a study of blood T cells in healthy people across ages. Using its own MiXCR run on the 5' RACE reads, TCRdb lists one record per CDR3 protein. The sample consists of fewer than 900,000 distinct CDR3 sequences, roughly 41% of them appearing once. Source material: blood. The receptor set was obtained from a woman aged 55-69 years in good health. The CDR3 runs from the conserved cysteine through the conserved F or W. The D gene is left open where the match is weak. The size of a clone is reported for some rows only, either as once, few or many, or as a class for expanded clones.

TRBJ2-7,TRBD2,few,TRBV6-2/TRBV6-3,CASASLAGPYEQYF,TGTGCCAGTGCATCGCTAGCGGGGCCATACGAGCAGTACTTC
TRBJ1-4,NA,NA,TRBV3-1,CASRLTATNEKLFF,TGTGCCAGCCGGTTGACAGCAACTAATGAAAAACTGTTTTTT
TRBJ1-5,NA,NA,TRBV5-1,CASKRDDSNQPQHF,TGCGCCAGCAAGAGGGACGATAGCAATCAGCCCCAGCATTTT
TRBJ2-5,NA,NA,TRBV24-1,CAASERQASETQYF,TGTGCCGCCAGTGAGCGGCAAGCGTCGGAGACCCAGTACTTC
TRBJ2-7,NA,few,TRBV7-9,CASSDRAPDYEQYF,TGTGCCAGCAGTGACCGGGCGCCAGATTACGAGCAGTACTTC
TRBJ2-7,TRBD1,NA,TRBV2,CASSEGTGGDEQYF,TGTGCCAGCAGTGAGGGGACAGGTGGCGACGAGCAGTACTTC
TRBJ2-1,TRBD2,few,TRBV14,CASSRPTTSGGANEQFF,TGTGCCAGCAGCCGCCCAACAACTAGCGGGGGGGCAAATGAGCAGTTCTTC
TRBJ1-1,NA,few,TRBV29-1,CSAGNTEAFF,TGCAGCGCTGGGAACACTGAAGCTTTCTTT
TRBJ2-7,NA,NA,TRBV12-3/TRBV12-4,CASSFTGISSEQYF,TGTGCCAGCAGTTTCACCGGGATATCGAGCGAGCAGTACTTC
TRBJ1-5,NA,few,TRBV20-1,CSASRPENNQPQHF,TGCAGTGCTAGTCGACCTGAAAATAATCAGCCCCAGCATTTT
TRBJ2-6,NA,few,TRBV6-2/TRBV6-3,CASSYGESGANVLTF,TGTGCCAGCAGTTACGGGGAGTCTGGGGCCAACGTCCTGACTTTC
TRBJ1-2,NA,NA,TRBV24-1,CATSDSGQPLYGYTF,TGTGCCACCAGTGACTCCGGACAGCCCCTCTATGGCTACACCTTC
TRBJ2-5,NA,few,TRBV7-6,CASSQGAETQYF,TGTGCCAGCAGCCAAGGGGCAGAGACCCAGTACTTC
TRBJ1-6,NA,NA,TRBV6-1,CASSRQSRGRRSYNSPLHF,TGTGCCAGCAGTCGCCAATCCCGCGGGCGGAGGTCCTATAATTCACCCCTCCACTTT
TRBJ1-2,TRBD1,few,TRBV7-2,CASSVGQDYGYTF,TGTGCCAGCAGCGTGGGACAGGACTATGGCTACACCTTC
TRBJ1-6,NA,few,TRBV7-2,CASSLETGIPLHF,TGTGCCAGCAGCCTGGAAACAGGGATACCCCTCCACTTT
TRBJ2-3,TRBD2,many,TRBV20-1,CSAPGLAGGIPDTQYF,TGCAGTGCACCGGGACTAGCGGGAGGAATCCCAGATACGCAGTATTTT
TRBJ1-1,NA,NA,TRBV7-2,CASSLGIGDAFF,TGTGCCAGCAGCTTAGGGATAGGTGATGCTTTCTTT
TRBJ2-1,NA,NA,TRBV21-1,CASSNSGCEQFF,TGTGCCAGCAGCAACAGCGGATGTGAGCAGTTCTTC
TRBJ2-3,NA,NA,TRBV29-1,CSGSGTLSTDTQYF,TGCAGCGGATCCGGGACCCTTAGCACAGATACGCAGTATTTT
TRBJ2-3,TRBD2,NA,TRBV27,CASSSGTRTGDTQYF,TGTGCCAGCAGTTCCGGGACTAGGACGGGAGATACGCAGTATTTT
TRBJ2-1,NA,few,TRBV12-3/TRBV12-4,CASSLLEDEQFF,TGTGCCAGCAGTTTACTTGAGGATGAGCAGTTCTTC
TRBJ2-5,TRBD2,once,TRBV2,CASSEWGGYQETQYF,TGTGCCAGCAGTGAATGGGGGGGGTATCAAGAGACCCAGTACTTC
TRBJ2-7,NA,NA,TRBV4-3,CASSQEGTGYDEQYF,TGCGCCAGCAGCCAAGAGGGCACAGGGTACGACGAGCAGTACTTC
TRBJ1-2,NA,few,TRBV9,CASEDLNYGYTF,TGTGCCAGCGAAGACCTTAACTATGGCTACACCTTC
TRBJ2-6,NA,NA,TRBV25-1,CASRQGLAGANVLTF,TGTGCCAGCAGACAGGGATTAGCGGGGGCCAACGTCCTGACTTTC
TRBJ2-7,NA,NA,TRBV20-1,CCASTGSEQYF,TGCTGTGCCTCGACGGGGAGCGAGCAGTACTTC
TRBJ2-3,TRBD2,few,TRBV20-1,CSARRTSGGTDTQYF,TGCAGTGCTAGGCGGACTAGCGGAGGCACAGATACGCAGTATTTT
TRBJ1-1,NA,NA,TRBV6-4,CASSVSGGNTEAFF,TGTGCCAGCAGTGTTTCCGGGGGGAACACTGAAGCTTTCTTT
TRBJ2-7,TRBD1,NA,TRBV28,CASSLTGTGYEQYF,TGTGCCAGCAGTCTAACCGGGACAGGCTACGAGCAGTACTTC
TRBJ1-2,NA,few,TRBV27,CASRPGGAGGYTF,TGTGCCAGCAGGCCGGGGGGCGCGGGTGGCTACACCTTC
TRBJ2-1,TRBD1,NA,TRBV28,CATRDRVNEQFF,TGTGCCACCCGGGACAGGGTTAATGAGCAGTTCTTC
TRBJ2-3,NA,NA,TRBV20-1,CSARDSSADTQYF,TGCAGTGCTAGAGATTCTAGCGCAGATACGCAGTATTTT
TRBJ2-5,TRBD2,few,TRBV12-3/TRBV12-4,CASRPSTSGGLGEQYF,TGTGCCAGCAGGCCGTCGACTAGCGGGGGGCTAGGTGAGCAGTACTTC
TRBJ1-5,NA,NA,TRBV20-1,CSARATQYSNQPQHF,TGCAGTGCTAGAGCTACACAGTATAGCAATCAGCCCCAGCATTTT
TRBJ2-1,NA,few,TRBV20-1,CSADAGFYNEQFF,TGCAGTGCTGATGCGGGGTTCTACAATGAGCAGTTCTTC
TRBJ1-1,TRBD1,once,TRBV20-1,CSARAGGQWNTEAFF,TGCAGTGCTAGAGCAGGGGGACAATGGAACACTGAAGCTTTCTTT
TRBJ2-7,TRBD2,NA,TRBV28,CASSWLLAEGAYEQYF,TGTGCCAGCAGTTGGTTACTAGCGGAGGGGGCCTACGAGCAGTACTTC
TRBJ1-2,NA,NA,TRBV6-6,CASSAAAGKGYTF,TGTGCCAGCAGTGCTGCGGCAGGGAAAGGCTACACCTTC
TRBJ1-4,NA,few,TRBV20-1,CSASVGGQGEKLFF,TGCAGTGCTAGCGTCGGGGGTCAGGGTGAAAAACTGTTTTTT
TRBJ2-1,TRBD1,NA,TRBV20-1,CSASGRDRVYNEQFF,TGCAGTGCTAGCGGTCGGGACAGGGTCTACAATGAGCAGTTCTTC
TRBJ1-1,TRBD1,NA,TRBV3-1,CASSQPQGGDTEAFF,TGTGCCAGCAGCCAGCCACAGGGGGGGGACACTGAAGCTTTCTTT
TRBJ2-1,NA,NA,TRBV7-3,CASSLMPTSRVYNEQFF,TGTGCCAGCAGCTTAATGCCGACTAGTAGGGTCTACAATGAGCAGTTCTTC
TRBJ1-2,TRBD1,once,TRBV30,CAWIVEGTGTSGGYTF,TGTGCCTGGATAGTAGAGGGGACAGGGACATCGGGTGGCTACACCTTC
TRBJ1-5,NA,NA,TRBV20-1,CSARDYGQPQHF,TGCAGTGCTAGAGATTATGGTCAGCCCCAGCATTTT
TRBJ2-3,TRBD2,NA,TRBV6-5,CASNPPGLTNTDTQYF,TGTGCCAGCAACCCACCGGGACTAACGAACACAGATACGCAGTATTTT
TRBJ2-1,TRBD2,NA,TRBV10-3,CAISERLAGGRNEQFF,TGTGCCATCAGTGAACGACTAGCGGGGGGAAGGAATGAGCAGTTCTTC
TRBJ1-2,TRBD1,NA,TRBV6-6,CASSYRTGDYGYTF,TGTGCCAGCAGTTATCGGACAGGGGATTATGGCTACACCTTC
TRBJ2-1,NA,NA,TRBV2,CASSVERTAYNEQFF,TGTGCCAGCAGCGTGGAGCGTACTGCCTACAATGAGCAGTTCTTC